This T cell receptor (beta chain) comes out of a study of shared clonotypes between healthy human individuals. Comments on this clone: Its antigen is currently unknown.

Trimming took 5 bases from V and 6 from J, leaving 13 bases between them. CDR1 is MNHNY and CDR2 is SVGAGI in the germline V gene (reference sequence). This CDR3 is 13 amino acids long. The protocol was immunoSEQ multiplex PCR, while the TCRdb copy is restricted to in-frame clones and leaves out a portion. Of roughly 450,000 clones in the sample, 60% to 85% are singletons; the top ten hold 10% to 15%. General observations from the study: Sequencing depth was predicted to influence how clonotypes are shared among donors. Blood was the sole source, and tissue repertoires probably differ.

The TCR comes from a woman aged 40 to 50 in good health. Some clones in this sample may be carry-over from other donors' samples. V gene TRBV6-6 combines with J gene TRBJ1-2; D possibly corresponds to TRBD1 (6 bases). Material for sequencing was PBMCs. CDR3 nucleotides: TGTGCCAGCAGTCGCCCAGGGGCCCATGGCTACACCTTC. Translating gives CASSRPGAHGYTF.